These 30 T cell receptor beta chains originate from one sample sequenced in a study of T cell clonotyping in hematopoietic cell transplantation. Stated time point: recipient sample about 28 days before transplant, after cytoreduction. Clones were sequenced by immunoSEQ multiplex PCR, and TCRdb holds only the in-frame ones, with some missing. Altogether approximately 9,000 clones are present, more than 65% being singletons, with the ten largest covering around a third. The source material was peripheral blood mononuclear cells, sampled before stem cell transplant. The source is a man aged 60 to 69 with acute myeloid leukemia. Some clones in this sample may be carry-over from other donors' samples.

V gene TRBV4-1 combines with J gene TRBJ2-2, with 7 bases lining up with TRBD1. CDR3 length equals 14 residues. In germline, CDR1 is MGHRA, CDR2 YSYEKL. Germline trimming cut 9 bases from V and 3 bases from J; bases unmatched to any gene: 7. The CDR3 coding sequence is TGCGCCAGTTCCCCGGGACAGCACACCGGGGAGCTGTTTTTT. Residues: CASSPGQHTGELFF.

The rearrangement joins TRBV5-6 to TRBJ1-2; D is unresolved. The V end lost 8 bases, the J end lost 10 bases, and 24 bases lay between the germline ends. CDR3 length: 14 amino acids. Germline V CDR1 and CDR2: SGHDT, YYEEEE. The CDR3 DNA reads TGTGCCAGTACCTATGGAGGTTCCTCACTTTACTACACCTTC. Protein: CASTYGGSSLYYTF.

The V call is TRBV2, the J call TRBJ1-5; 7 bases map to TRBD1. Germline V CDR1 and CDR2: SNHLY, FYNNEI. The CDR3 runs 15 residues. V gave up 4 bases and J gave up 5 bases; unmatched junction bases: 8. CDR3 nucleotides: TGTGCCAGCAGTGTCCGACAGGGCGAGTATCAGCCCCAGCATTTT. Translation: CASSVRQGEYQPQHF.

The gene calls are TRBV30 and TRBJ1-4; TRBD1 aligns across 9 bases. The germline CDR1 and CDR2 sequences are GTSNPN and SVGIG (reference sequence). The CDR3 runs to 15 residues. With V trimmed by 1 base and J by 7 bases, 7 bases remained unmatched. The CDR3 sequence is CAWSATQGASEKLFF. The CDR3 nucleotides are TGTGCCTGGAGTGCGACACAGGGGGCCTCTGAAAAACTGTTTTTT.

A few counts support this clone. V and J are TRBV11-2 and TRBJ2-7; 10 nucleotides line up with TRBD2. Germline trimming cut 5 bases from V and 0 bases from J; bases unmatched to any gene: 4. The CDR3 is 15 amino acids. From germline, CDR1 is SGHAT and CDR2 FQNNGV. CDR3 loop: CASSKTSGPSYEQYF. Written as DNA, the CDR3 is TGTGCCAGCAGCAAGACTAGCGGGCCCTCCTACGAGCAGTACTTC.

The chain uses TRBV9 and TRBJ1-3, with TRBD1 matching 12 bases. This CDR3 contains 16 residues. Germline V gene lookup returns CDR1 SGDLS and CDR2 YYNGEE. V trimming: 4 bases; J trimming: 4 bases; junction bases outside the gene matches: 6. The CDR3 here is CASSLAGTGGGNTIYF. DNA of the CDR3: TGTGCCAGCAGCCTGGCCGGGACAGGGGGCGGAAACACCATATATTTT.

CDR3 protein: CASSPDQDSEQFF. The CDR3 nucleotides are TGCGCCAGCAGCCCCGACCAGGACTCCGAGCAGTTCTTC. The chain uses TRBV4-1 and TRBJ2-1; the D gene is possibly TRBD2 (5 bases). The CDR3 has 13 amino acids. Germline loops: CDR1 MGHRA, CDR2 YSYEKL. V lost 4 bases to trimming and J lost 10 bases, with 14 bases between them.

The V gene is TRBV7-2, the J gene TRBJ2-3; 13 bases agree with TRBD2. V lost 2 bases and J lost 0; bases outside the gene matches: 5. CDR1 is SGHTA and CDR2 is FQGNSA in the germline V gene. The CDR3 loop spans 18 amino acids. CDR3 sequence (DNA): TGTGCCAGCAGCTTAAAACTAGCGGGGGGGAAGAGCACAGATACGCAGTATTTT. It specifies CASSLKLAGGKSTDTQYF. The full variable domain, rest sourced from reference TRBV7-2 and TRBJ2-3, is GAGVSQSPSNKVTEKGKDVELRCDPISGHTALYWYRQSLGQGLEFLIYFQGNSAPDKSGLPSDRFSAERTGGSVSTLTIQRTQQEDSAVYLCASSLKLAGGKSTDTQYFGPGTRLTVL.

In its sample, this clone was seen a few times. J is TRBJ2-3 and V is TRBV6-1, with 11 bases aligning to TRBD1. V lost 9 bases and J lost 8; bases outside the gene matches: 10. This CDR3 comprises 14 residues. Looked up from germline, CDR1 is MNHNS and CDR2 is SASEGT. The CDR3 DNA follows: TGTGCCAGTTCCGGGACAGGGGGTCGGGGTACGCAGTATTTT. Translating gives CASSGTGGRGTQYF.

V and J are TRBV11-2 and TRBJ2-3; D is uncertain. The V gene lost 5 bases and the J gene lost 4 bases, with 7 bases spanning the gap. There are 12 residues in the CDR3. Germline V gives CDR1 SGHAT, CDR2 FQNNGV. In nucleotides, the CDR3 is TGTGCCAGCAGCGCAACCCCAGATACGCAGTATTTT. This codes for CASSATPDTQYF.

This chain connects TRBV19 to TRBJ2-5; 8 bases match TRBD1. Germline CDR1 reads LNHDA; CDR2 reads SQIVND (reference sequence). The V gene end was trimmed by 6 bases and the J gene end by 2 bases; junction bases not matched to a gene: 2. The CDR3 length is 13 residues. The CDR3 loop reads CASRGTGQETQYF. DNA of the CDR3: TGTGCCAGTAGGGGGACAGGTCAAGAGACCCAGTACTTC.

V gene TRBV5-1 combines with J gene TRBJ1-3; 7 bases are shared with TRBD1. The CDR3 is 17 residues long. With V trimmed by 0 bases and J by 0 bases, 6 bases remained unmatched. The germline CDR1 and CDR2 sequences are SGHRS and YFSETQ. CDR3 amino acids: CASSLAPGGPSGNTIYF. CDR3 bases: TGCGCCAGCAGCTTGGCCCCAGGGGGGCCCTCTGGAAACACCATATATTTT.

Concerning this clone itself: In the same sample, other DNA sequences code for this CDR3. This chain links TRBV5-4 with TRBJ2-5; 7 bases line up with TRBD2. The CDR3 is 14 amino acids. V gave up 0 bases and J gave up 1 base; unmatched junction bases: 0. The germline V gene encodes CDR1 SGHNT and CDR2 YYREEE (reference sequence). DNA of the CDR3: TGTGCCAGCAGCTTGGGCGGGAGCCAAGAGACCCAGTACTTC. It codes for CASSLGGSQETQYF. Full variable domain (outside the CDR3, taken from reference TRBV5-4 and TRBJ2-5): ETGVTQSPTHLIKTRGQQVTLRCSSQSGHNTVSWYQQALGQGPQFIFQYYREEENGRGNFPPRFSGLQFPNYSSELNVNALELDDSALYLCASSLGGSQETQYFGPGTRLLVL.

The genes are TRBV5-6 and TRBJ2-5; no definite D call. Trimming stripped 6 bases from V and 5 bases from J, with 8 bases between. The CDR3 covers 11 residues. CDR1 SGHDT and CDR2 YYEEEE come from the germline V gene. The CDR3 sequence is CASKSGETQYF. CDR3 DNA: TGTGCCAGCAAATCGGGTGAGACCCAGTACTTC. Complete variable domain (other parts from reference TRBV5-6 and TRBJ2-5): DAGVTQSPTHLIKTRGQQVTLRCSPKSGHDTVSWYQQALGQGPQFIFQYYEEEERQRGNFPDRFSGHQFPNYSSELNVNALLLGDSALYLCASKSGETQYFGPGTRLLVL.

This clone was picked up one time. This chain uses TRBV19 with TRBJ2-3, with D perhaps TRBD1 or TRBD2 (5 bases each). The CDR3 sequence is 16 residues long. Trimming pared 5 bases from V and 0 bases from J, leaving 15 bases between. Germline V CDR1 and CDR2: LNHDA, SQIVND (reference sequence). As DNA, the CDR3 is TGTGCCAGTAGTGCACCCGGGACCCCGAGCACAGATACGCAGTATTTT. Its translation is CASSAPGTPSTDTQYF.

This chain joins TRBV19 and TRBJ1-2; D perhaps matches TRBD1 (5 bases). CDR1 and CDR2 (germline): LNHDA, SQIVND (reference sequence). V lost 6 bases to trimming and J lost 4 bases, with 18 bases between them. CDR3 size: 15 residues. For the CDR3, the DNA is TGTGCCAGTAGGCCAAGCGGGGACCAGGGCTATGGCTACACCTTC. Its translation is CASRPSGDQGYGYTF.

V and J are TRBV7-6 and TRBJ2-3, with 8 positions matching TRBD2. This CDR3 spans 15 amino acids. Trimming took 2 bases from V and 1 from J; bases not matched to a gene: 2. Germline V gene sequence: CDR1 SGHVS, CDR2 FNYEAQ. CDR3 protein: CASSLTSGRTDTQYF. The CDR3 coding sequence is TGTGCCAGCAGCTTAACTAGCGGTCGCACAGATACGCAGTATTTT. Complete variable domain (other parts from reference TRBV7-6 and TRBJ2-3): GAGVSQSPRYKVTKRGQDVALRCDPISGHVSLYWYRQALGQGPEFLTYFNYEAQQDKSGLPNDRFSAERPEGSISTLTIQRTEQRDSAMYRCASSLTSGRTDTQYFGPGTRLTVL.

The chain uses TRBV6-1 and TRBJ2-2; 8 nucleotides align to TRBD2. CDR3 length: 15 residues. V was pared by 6 bases and J by 5 bases, with 8 bases of the junction left unmatched. The germline V gene encodes CDR1 MNHNS and CDR2 SASEGT. CDR3 in amino acids: CASRSEAGVTGELFF. CDR3 DNA sequence: TGTGCCAGCAGGTCGGAAGCGGGGGTGACCGGGGAGCTGTTTTTT.

This chain connects TRBV30 to TRBJ2-1; 8 positions agree with TRBD2. Germline CDR1 and CDR2: GTSNPN and SVGIG (reference sequence). The CDR3 loop spans 15 amino acids. V trimming: 0 bases; J trimming: 6 bases; junction bases outside the gene matches: 7. The CDR3 loop reads CAWSVRERGSNEQFF. Here the CDR3 DNA reads TGTGCCTGGAGTGTACGGGAGCGGGGGAGCAATGAGCAGTTCTTC.

V gene TRBV7-2 combines with J gene TRBJ2-5; either TRBD1 or TRBD2 may fit D (5 bases each). Germline V CDR1 and CDR2: SGHTA, FQGNSA. This CDR3 has 15 amino acids. V lost 5 bases to trimming and J lost 5 bases, with 18 bases between them. The CDR3 reads CASSPGDRLGETQYF. As DNA, the CDR3 is TGTGCCAGCAGCCCCGGGGACCGGCTGGGGGAGACCCAGTACTTC.

The chain employs TRBV2 and TRBJ1-4; D is perhaps TRBD1 (5 bases). The V end was cut by 10 bases, the J end by 4 bases, with 13 bases between. This CDR3 contains 13 residues. Germline CDR1 and CDR2: SNHLY and FYNNEI. This CDR3 is CATSRDHNEKLFF. DNA of the CDR3: TGTGCCACGTCCCGGGACCATAATGAAAAACTGTTTTTT.

This chain joins TRBV27 and TRBJ2-3; no clear D gene. The CDR3 extends over 13 amino acids. Germline CDR1 MNHEY, CDR2 SMNVEV (reference sequence). Trimming removed 6 bases at V and 3 bases at J, with 10 bases between. The DNA for the CDR3 is TGTGCCAGCAGCCCCACCGTAACAGATACGCAGTATTTT. Encoded protein: CASSPTVTDTQYF.

With regard to this clone: The junction and the germline gene differ at one end; a read error may be behind it. The chain couples TRBV7-7 to TRBJ2-5, with no clear D. Germline V gives CDR1 SSHAT, CDR2 FNYEAQ (reference sequence). The CDR3 has 13 amino acids. CDR3 protein: CASSLGSQETQYF. The CDR3 nucleotides read TGTGCTAGCAGCTTAGGCAGCCAAGAGACCCAGTACTTC. Filled out from reference TRBV7-7 and TRBJ2-5, the complete variable domain reads GAGVSQSPRYKVTKRGQDVTLRCDPISSHATLYWYQQALGQGPEFLTYFNYEAQPDKSGLPSDRFSAERPEGSISTLTIQRTEQRDSAMYRCASSLGSQETQYFGPGTRLLVL.

V is TRBV27 and J is TRBJ2-2, with D perhaps being TRBD1 or TRBD2 (5 bases each). There are 17 residues in the CDR3. Deletions cut 4 bases from V and 0 bases from J, with 15 bases between. Germline-derived CDR1 and CDR2 are MNHEY and SMNVEV (reference sequence). The DNA for the CDR3 is TGTGCCAGCAGTTCTCCAGGGAGCTTTACGAACACCGGGGAGCTGTTTTTT. It yields the protein CASSSPGSFTNTGELFF.

In DNA form, the CDR3 reads TGCAGCGTTCGGGACACTGAAGCTTTCTTT. Its protein product is CSVRDTEAFF. The chain couples TRBV29-1 to TRBJ1-1, with unresolved D. Germline V lookup: CDR1 SQVTM, CDR2 ANQGSEA. The CDR3 is 10 residues long. V was trimmed by 5 bases and J by 3 bases, leaving 4 bases between them.

The chain employs TRBV29-1 and TRBJ2-7, with a tentative D call TRBD2 (5 bases). The CDR3 covers 13 residues. Trimming took off 4 bases at V and 7 bases at J, with 17 bases between the two ends. Germline lookup yields CDR1 SQVTM and CDR2 ANQGSEA. This CDR3 reads CSVVLVPRGEQYF. The CDR3 coding sequence is TGCAGCGTTGTACTAGTCCCCCGGGGTGAGCAGTACTTC.

The V call is TRBV29-1, the J call TRBJ1-2, with D hard to call. Trimming stripped 2 bases from V and 2 bases from J, with 6 bases between. CDR1 and CDR2 (germline): SQVTM, ANQGSEA. This CDR3 is 12 amino acids long. The CDR3 region has the DNA TGCAGCGTTGAACTAGGAAACTATGGCTACACCTTC. Translating it yields CSVELGNYGYTF.

The chain joins TRBV4-1 to TRBJ2-5, with TRBD2 identical over 9 bases. The CDR3 totals 15 residues. With 2 bases clipped from V and 1 base from J, the junction kept 2 bases outside the gene matches. Germline CDR1 is MGHRA and CDR2 is YSYEKL. The chain's CDR3 is CASSQSGGPQETQYF. The CDR3 region has the DNA TGCGCCAGCAGCCAAAGCGGGGGGCCCCAAGAGACCCAGTACTTC.

The chain couples TRBV7-6 to TRBJ1-1; D gene unclear. The ends were cut back, 5 bases at V and 2 bases at J, with 9 bases in the middle. The germline V gene has CDR1 SGHVS and CDR2 FNYEAQ. The CDR3 length is 13 residues. The CDR3 sequence: CASSTSVNTEAFF. CDR3 bases: TGTGCCAGCAGCACGTCGGTAAACACTGAAGCTTTCTTT. Complete variable domain (other parts from reference TRBV7-6 and TRBJ1-1): GAGVSQSPRYKVTKRGQDVALRCDPISGHVSLYWYRQALGQGPEFLTYFNYEAQQDKSGLPNDRFSAERPEGSISTLTIQRTEQRDSAMYRCASSTSVNTEAFFGQGTRLTVV.

The rearrangement uses TRBV10-1 and TRBJ2-2; 15 positions agree with TRBD2. CDR1 is WNHNN and CDR2 is SYGVQD in the germline V gene (reference sequence). CDR3 length equals 19 residues. The J segment lost 1 base and the V segment lost 5 bases, leaving 8 bases of the junction unmatched. The CDR3 DNA follows: TGCGCCAGCAGTCCTGGGCGGACTAGCGGGAGGGGGAACACCGGGGAGCTGTTTTTT. Its protein product is CASSPGRTSGRGNTGELFF.